A single sample is the source of the 13 T cell receptor beta chains below, sequenced in a study of cytomegalovirus exposure and HLA in healthy donors. With 60 Vbeta and 13 Jbeta primers, the PCR was carried out. Assay: immunoSEQ multiplex PCR; the TCRdb copy retains only in-frame clones and omits some. Of 150,000 to 200,000 clones detected, roughly 80% appear once; the ten largest clones hold over 2.5%. Sequencing was performed on PBMCs. The receptor source for this set is a female donor in good health and CMV-seronegative.

The chain joins TRBV29-1 to TRBJ2-2; 8 bases line up with TRBD1. This CDR3 has 14 amino acids. The trim removed 3 bases at V and 4 bases at J, leaving 4 bases unmatched. Germline-derived CDR1 and CDR2 are SQVTM and ANQGSEA. The CDR3, as DNA: TGCAGCGTTGATACAGGGGGATTCACCGGGGAGCTGTTTTTT. This encodes CSVDTGGFTGELFF.

CDR3 DNA sequence: TGTGCCAGCAGTTTGTCCACAGGGGCGCGGAACGAGCAGTACTTC. Translated, it gives CASSLSTGARNEQYF. This chain joins TRBV27 and TRBJ2-7; TRBD1 matches 7 bases. CDR3 length: 15 residues. Per germline, CDR1 MNHEY and CDR2 SMNVEV (reference sequence). The V segment lost 3 bases and the J segment 5 bases; nucleotides outside the gene matches: 10.

This chain joins TRBV7-2 and TRBJ1-1; D gene uncertain. Trimming took off 5 bases at V and 9 bases at J, with 13 bases between the two ends. Germline CDR1 SGHTA, CDR2 FQGNSA. The CDR3 has 12 amino acids. The chain's CDR3 is CASSPSRVQAFF. The CDR3 DNA sequence: TGTGCCAGCAGCCCCTCAAGAGTACAAGCTTTCTTT.

This chain links TRBV6-4 with TRBJ1-4, with 8 bases matching TRBD1. Looked up from germline, CDR1 is MRHNA and CDR2 is SNTAGT. After removal of 8 bases from V and 7 bases from J, the junction contained 6 bases not matched to a gene. The CDR3 has 13 residues. CDR3 region: CASEDRAIEKLFF. The CDR3 DNA sequence: TGTGCCAGCGAGGACAGGGCGATTGAAAAACTGTTTTTT.

In this sample, this clone turned up a few times. The chain has TRBV4-3 and TRBJ1-3; D gene uncertain. The CDR3 sequence is 16 residues long. The germline V and J ends were trimmed by 2 bases and 2 bases, with 13 bases remaining between them. Germline CDR1 LGHNA, CDR2 YSLEER. CDR3 coding DNA: TGCGCCAGCAGCCAATCCCTTGAGATAACTGGAAACACCATATATTTT. This translates into CASSQSLEITGNTIYF.

This clone was counted only a few times. The CDR3 protein is CASSTVSGTGIYEQYF. The CDR3, as DNA: TGTGCCAGTAGTACCGTCTCCGGGACAGGGATCTACGAGCAGTACTTC. The chain recombines TRBV19 with TRBJ2-5; 9 bases line up with TRBD1. The J call could be wrong; TRBJ2-7 is a better fit for the DNA end. This CDR3 spans 16 amino acids. The germline V gene encodes CDR1 LNHDA and CDR2 SQIVND (reference sequence).

V gene TRBV27 combines with J gene TRBJ1-2; weak D call: TRBD1 (5 bases). The CDR3 has 14 residues. V lost 3 bases to trimming and J lost 3 bases, with 11 bases between them. Germline V lookup: CDR1 MNHEY, CDR2 SMNVEV (reference sequence). CDR3 region: CASSFRQSDYGYTF. The CDR3 nucleotides are TGTGCCAGCAGTTTCAGACAGTCTGACTATGGCTACACCTTC.

The V call is TRBV6-6, the J call TRBJ2-1, with a possible D match to TRBD1 (5 bases). The germline V and J ends were trimmed by 4 bases and 6 bases, with 10 bases remaining between them. The CDR3 has 13 amino acids. Germline assignment: CDR1 MNHNY and CDR2 SVGAGI (reference sequence). The CDR3 region has the DNA TGTGCCAGCAGTTTGACAGATCCCAATGAGCAGTTCTTC. Its translation is CASSLTDPNEQFF.

As to this clone: The sample has other DNA sequences that encode this CDR3 too. J is TRBJ2-2 and V is TRBV7-9; D call uncertain. Trimming stripped 6 bases from V and 4 bases from J, with 6 bases between. From germline, CDR1 is SEHNR and CDR2 FQNEAQ (reference sequence). There are 12 residues in the CDR3. In nucleotides, the CDR3 is TGTGCCAGCAGTTCGGGCACCGGGGAGCTGTTTTTT. The encoded protein is CASSSGTGELFF.

This sequence joins TRBV28 and TRBJ1-2, with a weak D call TRBD1 (6 bases). Germline V gene data show CDR1 as MDHEN and CDR2 as SYDVKM. The CDR3 runs 15 residues. The V and J ends lost 1 base and 7 bases respectively, with 16 bases between them. The CDR3, as DNA: TGTGCCAGCAGTTTATCAGGGGTTCCATTCAGTGGCTACACCTTC. Amino acid sequence: CASSLSGVPFSGYTF.

Only a few counts were recorded for this clone. The rearrangement uses TRBV7-2 and TRBJ2-3; the D gene is possibly TRBD2 (6 bases). The germline V and J ends were trimmed by 1 base and 4 bases, with 15 bases remaining between them. In germline, CDR1 is SGHTA, CDR2 FQGNSA. The CDR3 length is 16 residues. CDR3 sequence: CASSLVVAALPDTQYF. The CDR3 DNA reads TGTGCCAGCAGCTTAGTTGTAGCGGCCCTACCAGATACGCAGTATTTT.

As to this clone: This sample includes further DNA sequences coding for the same CDR3. CDR3 DNA: TGCGCCAGCAGCACCGGTTTAGGCAGGGGCAGTGAAGCTTTCTTT. This encodes CASSTGLGRGSEAFF. This rearrangement joins TRBV5-1 to TRBJ1-1; a weak D match, TRBD1 (6 bases). V lost 4 bases to trimming and J lost 7 bases, with 20 bases between them. Germline V gene data show CDR1 as SGHRS and CDR2 as YFSETQ. CDR3 size: 15 residues.

The gene calls are TRBV6-4 and TRBJ2-2; 8 nucleotides line up with TRBD1. Germline V lookup: CDR1 MRHNA, CDR2 SNTAGT. This CDR3 is 16 amino acids long. The trim removed 4 bases at V and 4 bases at J, leaving 8 bases unmatched. CDR3 protein: CASSARFGTGTGELFF. CDR3 in DNA: TGTGCCAGCAGTGCAAGATTTGGGACAGGCACCGGGGAGCTGTTTTTT.